The table lists the clone carrying this TCR beta chain with many counts. These data originate in a study of T cells in Graves' hyperthyroidism and ophthalmopathy. Amplified TCR beta CDR3 regions came from RNA transcripts. Initially, a first-round RT-PCR of the TCR CDR3 employed the HTBI primer set. MiXCR, applied by TCRdb to the multiplex PCR reads, yields one record per CDR3 protein. The table shows a few hundred thousand distinct CDR3 sequences, with 12% to 15% occurring only once. The germline V and J ends were trimmed by 6 bases and 0 bases, with 12 bases remaining between them. The length of the CDR3 is 14 residues.

The clonotype comes from a middle-aged woman with Graves' hyperthyroidism. The chain carries TRBV12-3 or TRBV12-4 and TRBJ2-7; tentative D call: TRBD1 (6 bases). The sequencing input was blood. DNA for the CDR3: TGTGCCAGCAGCGTAACAGGGATCTCCTACGAGCAGTACTTC. It encodes CASSVTGISYEQYF.